This T cell receptor (beta chain) stems from a study of blood T cell repertoires in COVID-19. Across the study: The United States, Italy and Spain provided the acute and convalescent COVID-19 samples. PBMCs, B-cell-depleted T cells, or T cells were the source of the cDNA or gDNA that made up the material.

The CDR3 spans 15 residues. After removal of 3 bases from V and 1 base from J, the junction contained 5 bases not matched to a gene. Germline values: CDR1 GTSNPN, CDR2 SVGIG (reference sequence). Generated by immunoSEQ multiplex PCR, the TCRdb table keeps only in-frame clones and is missing some. The data contain roughly 230,000 clones, over 75% of them seen just once; the ten biggest clones take up 0.7%. The sequence came from a human donor in a cohort sampled during active COVID-19. Specimen: peripheral blood. The chain recombines TRBV30 with TRBJ1-1; 10 nucleotides match TRBD1. CDR3 loop: CAWSGDRGPNTEAFF. For the CDR3, the DNA is TGTGCCTGGAGCGGCGACAGGGGGCCGAACACTGAAGCTTTCTTT.